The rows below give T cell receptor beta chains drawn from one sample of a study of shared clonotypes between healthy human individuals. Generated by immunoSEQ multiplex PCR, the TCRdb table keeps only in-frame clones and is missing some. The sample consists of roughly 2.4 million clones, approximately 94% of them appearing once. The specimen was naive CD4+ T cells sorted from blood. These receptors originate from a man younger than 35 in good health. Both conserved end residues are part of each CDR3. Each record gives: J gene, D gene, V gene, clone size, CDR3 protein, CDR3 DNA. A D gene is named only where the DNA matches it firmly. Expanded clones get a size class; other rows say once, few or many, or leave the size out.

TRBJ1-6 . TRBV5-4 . CASSLRQGSSYNSPLHF TGTGCCAGCAGCTTGCGCCAGGGGAGCTCCTATAATTCACCCCTCCACTTT
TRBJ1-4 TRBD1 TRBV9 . CASSVDPGTGEGLLFF TGTGCCAGCAGCGTAGATCCTGGGACAGGGGAGGGGTTGCTGTTTTTT
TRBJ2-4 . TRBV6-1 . CASSEFGGRSPKNIQYF TGTGCCAGCAGTGAATTTGGGGGCCGATCACCCAAAAACATTCAGTACTTC
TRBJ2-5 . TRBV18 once CASSQLDYQETQYF TGTGCCAGCTCACAACTGGATTACCAAGAGACCCAGTACTTC
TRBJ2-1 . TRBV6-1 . CASSVGVAVNEQFF TGTGCCAGCAGTGTGGGGGTTGCTGTCAATGAGCAGTTCTTC
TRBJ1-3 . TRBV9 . CASSVDGGNTIYF TGTGCCAGCAGCGTAGATGGAGGAAACACCATATATTTT
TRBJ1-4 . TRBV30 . CAWSPNEKLFF TGTGCCTGGAGTCCGAATGAAAAACTGTTTTTT
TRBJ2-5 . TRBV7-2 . CASSLIFGGQETQYF TGTGCCAGCAGCTTAATCTTCGGCGGACAAGAGACCCAGTACTTC
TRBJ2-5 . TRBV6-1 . CASTGHGGAQETQYF TGTGCCAGCACCGGACACGGCGGGGCTCAAGAGACCCAGTACTTC
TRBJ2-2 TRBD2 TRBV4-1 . CASSHGLAGILNTGELFF TGCGCCAGCAGCCACGGACTAGCGGGGATACTAAACACCGGGGAGCTGTTTTTT
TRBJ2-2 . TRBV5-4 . CASSSDLWGRELFF TGTGCCAGCAGCTCAGACCTTTGGGGGAGGGAGCTGTTTTTT
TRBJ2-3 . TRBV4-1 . CASSLQNTDTQYF TGCGCCAGCAGCCTCCAAAACACAGATACGCAGTATTTT
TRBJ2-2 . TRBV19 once CASSIRGGELFF TGTGCCAGTAGTATAAGAGGAGGGGAGCTGTTTTTT
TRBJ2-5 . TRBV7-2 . CASSLDSAREKETQYF TGTGCCAGCAGCTTAGATAGCGCCAGGGAAAAAGAGACCCAGTACTTC
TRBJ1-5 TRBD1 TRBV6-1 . CASSEGRQGSGQPQHF TGTGCCAGCAGTGAGGGCCGACAGGGTTCGGGACAGCCCCAGCATTTT
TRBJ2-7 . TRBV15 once CATSRDRGYEQYF TGTGCCACCAGCAGAGATCGGGGGTACGAGCAGTACTTC